This entry features one T cell receptor (beta chain) sequence. With 4 bases removed from V and 7 bases from J, the gap between germline ends came to 16 bases. The CDR3 totals 14 residues. The germline V gene encodes CDR1 LNHDA and CDR2 SQIVND (reference sequence). The data derive from a study of blood T cell repertoires in COVID-19. Study context: The samples span acute and convalescent COVID-19 from the United States, Italy and Spain. T cells, B-cell-depleted T cells, or PBMCs supplied cDNA or gDNA.

In the authors' methods: From reference gene primer amplification, estimates of nucleated cell counts were derived. The table came from immunoSEQ multiplex PCR; TCRdb's copy has only in-frame clones and leaves some out. The V and J calls and the clone size are those of that table, but D and trimming were determined from the DNA. The table lists roughly 250,000 clones, roughly 88% of them singletons. This TCR was recovered from a woman aged 40 to 55 who had recovered from COVID-19. This chain joins TRBV19 and TRBJ2-5; the D is unclear. Material for sequencing was peripheral blood. CDR3 nucleotide sequence: TGTGCCAGTAGTAAGTCTGGCCTTACCACGACCCAGTACTTC. This translates into CASSKSGLTTTQYF.